This T cell receptor (beta chain) is drawn from a study of T-cell reconstitution after alpha-beta-depleted transplantation in children. Unique molecular identifiers were incorporated into the prepared TCRbeta library. TCRdb reanalysed the PCR reads using MiXCR and keeps one entry per CDR3 protein. Of 280,000 or so distinct CDR3 sequences in the sample, around 10% are singletons; the top ten hold around 22%. This CDR3 is built from 13 residues. Germline-derived CDR1 and CDR2 are MRHNA and SNTAGT. Trimming removed 4 bases from V and 6 bases from J, with 11 bases in between. This clonotype was seen ten or more times.

The chain combines TRBV6-4 with TRBJ2-3, with D unclear. The sequenced sample was peripheral blood, obtained 180 days after TCRalphabeta/CD19-depleted stem cell transplant. The source is a male patient between 2 and 10 years old who had a stem cell transplant for chronic granulomatous disease, so the T cells may come from the graft donor. CDR3: CASSVDLRDTQYF. DNA of the CDR3: TGTGCCAGCAGTGTGGACCTACGGGATACGCAGTATTTT.